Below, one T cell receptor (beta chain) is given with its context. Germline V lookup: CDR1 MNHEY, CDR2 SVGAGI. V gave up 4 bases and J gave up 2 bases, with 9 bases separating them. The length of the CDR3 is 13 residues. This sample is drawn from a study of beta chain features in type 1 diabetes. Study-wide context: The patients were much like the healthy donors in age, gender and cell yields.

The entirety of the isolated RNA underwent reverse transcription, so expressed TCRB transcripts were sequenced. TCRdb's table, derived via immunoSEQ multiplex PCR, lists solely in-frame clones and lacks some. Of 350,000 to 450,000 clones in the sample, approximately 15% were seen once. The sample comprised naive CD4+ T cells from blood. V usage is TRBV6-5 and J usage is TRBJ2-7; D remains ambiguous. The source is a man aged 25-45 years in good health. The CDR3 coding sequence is TGTGCCAGCAGTTCTGACTCCACCTACGAGCAGTACTTC. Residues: CASSSDSTYEQYF.